This T cell receptor (beta chain) originates from a study of CD8+ T cells in alopecia areata. Extraction of RNA preceded its reverse transcription into cDNA, which served as the sequencing template. TCRdb's copy holds only in-frame clones and misses some; the assay was immunoSEQ multiplex PCR. The data contain 200,000 or so clones, 45% to 70% of them singletons. Regarding this clone: Its antigen is not known.

Points from the study as a whole: Mice showed TCR sharing more clearly than patients did, possibly owing to HLA. Affected scalp, especially in alopecia totalis/universalis, had a higher clonality than normal scalp did.

The specimen sequenced was CD8+ T cells sorted from blood. This clonotype originated in a human donor in good health.

CDR3 DNA: TGCGCCAGCAGCTTGACGGGGTTTGGCACTGAAGCTTTCTTT. Translation gives CASSLTGFGTEAFF. The chain combines TRBV5-1 with TRBJ1-1; D gene ambiguous. Trimming took off 1 base at V and 4 bases at J, with 11 bases between the two ends. Germline V lookup: CDR1 SGHRS, CDR2 YFSETQ. This CDR3 comprises 14 residues.